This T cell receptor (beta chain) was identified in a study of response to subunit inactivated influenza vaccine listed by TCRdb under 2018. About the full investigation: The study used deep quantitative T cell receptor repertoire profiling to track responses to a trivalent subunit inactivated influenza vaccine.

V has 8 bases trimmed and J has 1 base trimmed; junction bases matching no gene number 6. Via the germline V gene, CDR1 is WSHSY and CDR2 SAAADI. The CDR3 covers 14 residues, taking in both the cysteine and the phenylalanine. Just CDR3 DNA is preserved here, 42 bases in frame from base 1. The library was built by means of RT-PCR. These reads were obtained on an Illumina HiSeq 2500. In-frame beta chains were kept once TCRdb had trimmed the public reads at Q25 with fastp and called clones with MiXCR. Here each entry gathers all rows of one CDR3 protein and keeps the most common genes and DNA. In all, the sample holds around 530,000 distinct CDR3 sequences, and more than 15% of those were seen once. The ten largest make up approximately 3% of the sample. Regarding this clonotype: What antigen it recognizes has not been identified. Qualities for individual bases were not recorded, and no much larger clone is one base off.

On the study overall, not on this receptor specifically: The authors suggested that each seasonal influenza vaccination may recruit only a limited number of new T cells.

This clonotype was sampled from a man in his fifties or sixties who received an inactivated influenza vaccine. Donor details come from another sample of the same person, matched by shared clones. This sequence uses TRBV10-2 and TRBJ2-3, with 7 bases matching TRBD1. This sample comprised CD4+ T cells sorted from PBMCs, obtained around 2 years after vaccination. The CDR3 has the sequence CASADRQRTDTQYF. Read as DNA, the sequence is TGCGCCAGCGCGGACAGGCAACGCACAGATACGCAGTATTTT.